This note documents a single T cell receptor (beta chain) sequence. Antigen: not known. The CDR3 sequence is 16 residues long. Deletions cut 0 bases from V and 6 bases from J, with 18 bases between. CDR1 and CDR2 from the germline V gene are SNHLY and FYNNEI. These data come from a study of response to subunit inactivated influenza vaccine. A single record per CDR3 protein comes from TCRdb applying MiXCR to the RT-PCR reads. The repertoire includes about 540,000 distinct CDR3 sequences, 14% of them detected once, and 11% sits in the top ten. Overall study results and limits: With each seasonal influenza vaccination, the authors suggested, few new T cells are recruited.

This sequence joins TRBV2 and TRBJ2-7; tentative D call: TRBD2 (6 bases). Sequences were derived from PBMCs from blood, sampled 11 to 12 days after vaccination. This clonotype was obtained from a man aged 45-60 years who received an inactivated influenza vaccine. The CDR3 loop reads CASSEARSWEDGEQYF. The CDR3 DNA sequence: TGTGCCAGCAGTGAAGCTCGGTCCTGGGAGGACGGCGAGCAGTACTTC.